Below, one T cell receptor (beta chain) is given with its context. Its antigen has not been determined. No base quality values were provided; no much bigger clone lies one nucleotide off. This entry is derived from a study of vaccination and CD4 T cells after COVID-19 (dated 2022 in TCRdb). In the study overall: In the convalescent cohort there were six males and four females, among whom were two Hispanic individuals, seven Caucasians, two Asians and one multiracial person. Overlapping spike peptide pools from SARS-CoV-2 and from the common cold coronaviruses HCoV-NL63, HCoV-OC43 and HCoV-229E were used as culture stimuli. Post-vaccine blood samples were obtained a median of around 67 days after the second vaccine dose, with a range of about 12 to 241 days. Participants received two doses of either the Pfizer-BioNTech BNT162b2 vaccine (n=8) or the Moderna mRNA-1273 vaccine (n=2). Post-COVID blood samples were collected from convalescent patients a median of about 92 days after diagnosis, with a range of roughly 30 to 170 days. The spike-specific CD4+ TCR repertoire was compared before and after mRNA vaccination in approximately 9 COVID-19 convalescent patients and a handful of infection-naive healthy vaccine recipients. Control cultures used a CEFX viral epitope pool as positive control, an HIV-1 Nef peptide pool as negative control, or no peptide. Summary of the overall study and its limitations: Of the vaccine-specific clones in convalescent patients, 304 of 307, or nearly all, reacted only to SARS-CoV-2 spike and did not cross-react with common cold coronaviruses. Relatively few convalescent patients were included in the study, and early timepoints after natural infection were not analyzed. An increase in the median number of SARS-CoV-2-reactive clonotypes from some 20 after infection to some 40 after vaccination was observed, but the change was not found to be significant. In convalescent patients, a median about 86% of post-vaccine SARS-CoV-2-reactive clones were detected only after vaccination, suggesting vaccine-specific priming.

The library came from PCR. TCR sequencing of DNA from cultured CD4+ T cells used the Oncomine TCR Beta short-read assay at the Johns Hopkins FTIC core. The QIAamp micro DNA kit was used to extract genomic DNA from the cultured CD4+ T cells. The Oncomine TCR Beta libraries from cultured CD4+ T cells were pooled using unique dual indexes and then sequenced on an Illumina iSeq 100. Regarding the original processing steps: Non-productive sequences were filtered out, and CDR3s that did not start with C, did not end with F or W, or were shorter than 7 amino acids were discarded. Antigen-specific clonotypes were identified using the MANAFEST web application through comparison of peptide-stimulated wells with reference and other culture wells. To be called positive, a clone needed an FDR below 0.05, an odds ratio above 5, and a productive frequency above 0.1% in at least two of three replicate wells. Cross-reactive clonotypes were defined as significantly expanded in both SARS-CoV-2 spike wells and at least one common cold coronavirus spike condition. Similarity between CDR3 sequences was evaluated in R version 3.6.1 using Levenshtein distances (stringdist) and unrooted phylogenetic trees (ape). TCRdb passed the public sequencing reads through fastp at Q25 and MiXCR, retaining productive beta sequences. Rows are unified per CDR3 protein, each entry keeping the most common DNA and genes. It is TCRdb's table, rather than the study itself, that gives the V and J calls and clone size. Within this sample are approximately 16,000 distinct CDR3 sequences, with around 40% of them counted one time only. The ten biggest clones cover 20% to 25% of the sample.

CDR1 SGHNT and CDR2 YENEEA are derived from the germline V gene. V drops 7 bases and J drops 5 bases, leaving 14 bases in between. Including cysteine and phenylalanine, the CDR3 has 13 amino acids. Solely the CDR3 DNA is kept, with 39 bases framed from the first base. Explained via the paper, the treatment or condition label denotes: roughly ten-day PBMC culture with coronavirus spike peptide pools or control peptides (ViraFEST assay). To expand antigen-specific T cells with peptide pools and then pick out the expanded clonotypes through TCR sequencing, the study relied on the ViraFEST assay. The absence of prior SARS-CoV-2 infection in healthy vaccine recipients was confirmed by negative nucleocapsid antibody tests before and after vaccination. Each well held millions of PBMCs cultured in IMDM containing around 5.1% human AB serum and approximately 9.8 IU/ml IL-2, with 9 to 10 ug/ml peptide pools added. Half of the culture medium was replaced with fresh IL-2-containing medium on days 3 and 7. After roughly 9 days of culture, CD4+ T cells were isolated by negative selection with the EasySep CD4+ T cell isolation kit. Ficoll-Paque Plus gradient centrifugation was used to isolate PBMCs from whole blood, and the isolated PBMCs were then either used fresh or cryopreserved at -140C. In general, triplicate wells were set up for every culture condition.

This chain joins TRBV11-3 to TRBJ1-2, with a weak D call of TRBD1 (6 bases match). The sequenced sample was CD4+ T cells from blood, cultured in vitro, obtained before SARS-CoV-2 vaccination. This TCR derives from a human donor who received a COVID-19 vaccine. The CDR3 region has the sequence CASTFGGNYGYTF. DNA sequence: TGTGCCAGCACCTTTGGGGGCAATTATGGCTACACCTTC.